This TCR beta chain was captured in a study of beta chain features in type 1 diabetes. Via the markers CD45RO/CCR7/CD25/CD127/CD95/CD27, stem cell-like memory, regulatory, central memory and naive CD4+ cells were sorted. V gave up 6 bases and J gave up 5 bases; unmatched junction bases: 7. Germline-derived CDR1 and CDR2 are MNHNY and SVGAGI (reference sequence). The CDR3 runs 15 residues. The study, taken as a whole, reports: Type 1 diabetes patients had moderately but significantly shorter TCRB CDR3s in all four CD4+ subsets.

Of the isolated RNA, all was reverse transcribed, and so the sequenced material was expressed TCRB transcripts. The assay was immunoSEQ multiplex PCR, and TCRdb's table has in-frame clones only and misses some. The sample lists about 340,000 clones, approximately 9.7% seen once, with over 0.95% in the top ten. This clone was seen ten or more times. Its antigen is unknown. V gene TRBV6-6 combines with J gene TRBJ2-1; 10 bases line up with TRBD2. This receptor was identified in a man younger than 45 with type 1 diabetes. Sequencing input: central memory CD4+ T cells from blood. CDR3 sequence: CASSLTSGVHNEQFF. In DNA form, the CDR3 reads TGTGCCAGCAGCCTTACTAGCGGGGTGCACAATGAGCAGTTCTTC.